These 26 T cell receptor beta chains came from one sample sequenced in a study of T-cell memory formation after mild COVID-19. A single record per CDR3 protein comes from TCRdb applying MiXCR to the 5' RACE reads. The table has about 110,000 distinct CDR3 sequences, 17% seen once. The sample comprised PBMCs or a T cell subset sorted from them (not recorded which). The source of these receptors is an adult woman who had mild COVID-19 (a few samples of this study predate the infection). Cell type and time point are not known.

V is TRBV23-1 and J is TRBJ2-1; perhaps D is TRBD1 or TRBD2 (5 bases each). TRBV23-1 is an ORF for which the function is uncertain. The CDR3 loop spans 16 amino acids. The V end lost 0 bases, the J end lost 4 bases, and 13 bases lay between the germline ends. CDR3 region: CASSQSGVLSYNEQFF. The CDR3 DNA reads TGCGCCAGCAGTCAATCGGGGGTACTCTCATACAATGAGCAGTTCTTC.

The V call is TRBV6-2 or TRBV6-3, the J call TRBJ2-7; tentative D call: TRBD1 (6 bases). The V gene lost 7 bases and the J gene lost 4 bases, with 11 bases spanning the gap. In germline, CDR1 is MNHEY, CDR2 SVGEGT. This CDR3 has 12 amino acids. CDR3 coding DNA: TGTGCCAGCACCACGGACAGTTACGAGCAGTACTTC. As protein: CASTTDSYEQYF.

This clonotype was counted between two and nine times. The chain carries TRBV6-5 and TRBJ2-5; D is tentatively TRBD1 or TRBD2 (5 bases each). CDR1 is MNHEY, CDR2 SVGAGI, per germline. This CDR3 contains 12 residues. Between the trimmed V and J ends, which lost 3 bases and 11 bases, there was a span of 13 bases. The CDR3 DNA is TGTGCCAGCAGTTATGGTGGCAGGGAGCAGTACTTC. Amino acids: CASSYGGREQYF.

V and J are TRBV11-3 and TRBJ2-1; 7 bases agree with TRBD1. Trimming cost V 6 bases and J 6 bases; bases outside gene matches: 8. The CDR3 sequence is 14 residues long. The germline V gene has CDR1 SGHNT and CDR2 YENEEA. The CDR3 nucleotides are TGTGCCAGCAGTCAGACAGGGCTACCCAATGAGCAGTTCTTC. As protein: CASSQTGLPNEQFF.

The table lists this clonotype with a few counts. V usage is TRBV6-6 and J usage is TRBJ2-7; 10 bases agree with TRBD2. Losses at the gene ends were 7 bases for V and 5 bases for J; bases not matched to a gene: 26. CDR3 length equals 20 residues. CDR1 and CDR2 from the germline V gene are MNHNY and SVGAGI (reference sequence). The CDR3 spells CASTLTGANLKREGGDEQYF. As DNA, the CDR3 is TGTGCCAGCACCCTGACAGGGGCAAATTTAAAGCGGGAGGGTGGAGACGAGCAGTACTTC.

This clonotype came up a few times. This sequence joins TRBV7-9 and TRBJ2-3; perhaps TRBD2 as D (6 bases). This CDR3 has 15 amino acids. Trimming took 5 bases from V and 6 from J, leaving 18 bases between them. Germline-derived CDR1 and CDR2 are SEHNR and FQNEAQ (reference sequence). The chain's CDR3 is CASSAGTSPVDTQYF. In DNA, the CDR3 is TGTGCCAGCAGCGCAGGGACTTCCCCCGTGGATACGCAGTATTTT.

This clonotype was seen once. The V and J genes are TRBV7-8 and TRBJ2-1; weak D call: TRBD2 (6 bases). V was cut by 5 bases and J by 12 bases, with 23 bases left in between. The CDR3 has 15 residues. Germline V gene data show CDR1 as SGHVS and CDR2 as FQNEAQ. The CDR3 region is CASSPDYPQVGGQFF. Here the CDR3 DNA reads TGTGCCAGCAGCCCGGACTATCCCCAGGTCGGTGGGCAGTTCTTC. The variable domain in full, completed from reference TRBV7-8 and TRBJ2-1, reads GAGVSQSPRYKVAKRGQDVALRCDPISGHVSLFWYQQALGQGPEFLTYFQNEAQLDKSGLPSDRFFAERPEGSVSTLKIQRTQQEDSAVYLCASSPDYPQVGGQFFGPGTRLTVL.

This clonotype was picked up a small number of times. The genes are TRBV7-2 and TRBJ2-1; TRBD2 is a possible D gene (6 bases). The CDR3 is 16 amino acids. V was pared by 2 bases and J by 4 bases, with 15 bases between. The germline gives CDR1 SGHTA, CDR2 FQGNSA. The CDR3: CASSLRYGDSYNEQFF. Here the CDR3 DNA reads TGTGCCAGCAGCTTAAGGTATGGGGACTCTTACAATGAGCAGTTCTTC. The full variable domain, completed using reference TRBV7-2 and TRBJ2-1, is GAGVSQSPSNKVTEKGKDVELRCDPISGHTALYWYRQSLGQGLEFLIYFQGNSAPDKSGLPSDRFSAERTGGSVSTLTIQRTQQEDSAVYLCASSLRYGDSYNEQFFGPGTRLTVL.

In this sample, this clonotype turned up many times. The CDR3 nucleotides read TGCGCCAGCAGCTTTGGCTCAGGGACCTACGAGCAGTACTTC. Translating it yields CASSFGSGTYEQYF. This chain uses TRBV5-1 with TRBJ2-7; perhaps TRBD1 as D (5 bases). V gave up 2 bases and J gave up 2 bases, with 11 bases separating them. This CDR3 has 14 residues. Germline V CDR1 and CDR2: SGHRS, YFSETQ.

V usage is TRBV20-1 and J usage is TRBJ2-7; tentatively, D is TRBD1 or TRBD2 (6 bases each). V lost 0 bases and J lost 4, with 16 bases in between. Looked up from germline, CDR1 is DFQATT and CDR2 is SNEGSKA (reference sequence). This CDR3 is 15 amino acids long. Here the CDR3 reads CSAREGRGPGYEQYV. The CDR3 DNA reads as TGCAGTGCTAGAGAGGGACGGGGGCCAGGTTACGAGCAGTACGTC.

CDR3 in amino acids: CASSLAGGAEQFF. CDR3 DNA sequence: TGTGCCAGCAGCTTAGCGGGCGGGGCAGAGCAGTTCTTC. V and J are TRBV7-8 and TRBJ2-1; TRBD2 might be the D (6 bases). CDR3 length equals 13 residues. V gave up 0 bases and J gave up 10 bases, with 10 bases separating them. Germline CDR1 reads SGHVS; CDR2 reads FQNEAQ.

This clonotype was counted many times. The chain recombines TRBV12-3 or TRBV12-4 with TRBJ2-1; D might be TRBD2 (5 bases). The CDR3 is 13 residues long. V lost 3 bases to trimming and J lost 15 bases, with 18 bases between them. CDR3 residues: CASSFAVATTPFF. The CDR3 coding sequence is TGTGCCAGCAGTTTTGCAGTAGCGACCACCCCGTTCTTC.

V is TRBV7-9 and J is TRBJ2-2; 14 bases are a match to TRBD2. Germline V gene sequence: CDR1 SEHNR, CDR2 FQNEAQ (reference sequence). The CDR3 is 20 residues long. With V trimmed by 4 bases and J by 2 bases, 12 bases remained unmatched. As DNA, the CDR3 is TGTGCCAGCAGCTCAATCGATAGAGGACTAGCGGGAGGAAACACCGGGGAGCTGTTTTTT. Translating it yields CASSSIDRGLAGGNTGELFF.

V and J are TRBV9 and TRBJ2-1; no reliable D call. CDR3 length: 13 amino acids. V was pared by 0 bases and J by 6 bases, with 7 bases between. The germline CDR1 and CDR2 sequences are SGDLS and YYNGEE. The CDR3: CASSVDDSNEQFF. The DNA of the CDR3 is TGTGCCAGCAGCGTAGACGATTCCAATGAGCAGTTCTTC.

The chain has TRBV10-3 and TRBJ2-5; D gene unclear. From germline, CDR1 is ENHRY and CDR2 SYGVKD. The CDR3 is made up of 15 amino acids. The V gene lost 0 bases and the J gene lost 5 bases, with 13 bases spanning the gap. The CDR3 nucleotides read TGTGCCATCAGTGAGTCAAGGGAAGTGCGGGAGACCCAGTACTTC. This codes for CAISESREVRETQYF.

The V and J genes are TRBV7-2 and TRBJ2-7; 11 positions agree with TRBD2. CDR1 and CDR2 from the germline V gene are SGHTA and FQGNSA. Trimming removed 1 base from V and 5 bases from J; junction bases left unmatched: 4. The length of the CDR3 is 15 residues. The CDR3 nucleotides read TGTGCCAGCAGCTTAGAGGTAGCGGGAGGGGACGAGCAGTACTTC. Translation gives CASSLEVAGGDEQYF.

This clonotype was detected ten times or more. The chain employs TRBV6-1 and TRBJ2-3; 10 bases are a match to TRBD1. V lost 3 bases and J lost 1; bases outside the gene matches: 1. This CDR3 is 15 amino acids long. The germline CDR1 and CDR2 sequences are MNHNS and SASEGT. For the CDR3, the DNA is TGTGCCAGCAGTGATGGGACAGGGGGCACAGATACGCAGTATTTT. Translation: CASSDGTGGTDTQYF.

This chain joins TRBV15 and TRBJ1-1, with 9 bases aligning to TRBD1. CDR1 and CDR2 from the germline V gene are LNHNV and YYDKDF (reference sequence). V shed 5 bases and J 8 bases; nucleotides not matched to a gene: 9. The CDR3 sequence is 14 residues long. Here the CDR3 reads CATSPGTGLPEAFF. CDR3 DNA sequence: TGTGCCACCAGCCCCGGGACAGGGCTTCCGGAAGCTTTCTTT.

This chain uses TRBV27 with TRBJ2-3, with 12 bases aligning to TRBD2. Germline loops: CDR1 MNHEY, CDR2 SMNVEV (reference sequence). V was pared by 6 bases and J by 0 bases, with 4 bases of the junction left unmatched. The CDR3 spans 16 residues. CDR3 sequence (DNA): TGTGCCAGCAGGGGAGGACTAGCGGGAAGCACAGATACGCAGTATTTT. Protein sequence: CASRGGLAGSTDTQYF.

This chain's CDR3 is CASGRNGGYTEAFF. For the CDR3, the DNA is TGTGCTAGTGGCCGAAACGGAGGTTACACTGAAGCTTTCTTT. The chain couples TRBV12-5 to TRBJ1-1; D gene ambiguous. CDR3 length equals 14 residues. V lost 6 bases and J 3 bases, leaving 14 bases between the germline ends. Germline CDR1 reads LGHNT; CDR2 reads FRNRAP.

At least ten counts were recorded for this clonotype. J is TRBJ2-2 and V is TRBV9; D call uncertain. Germline CDR1 and CDR2: SGDLS and YYNGEE. V was clipped by 3 bases and J by 0 bases, with 6 bases between them. CDR3 length equals 14 residues. Written as DNA, the CDR3 is TGTGCCAGCAGCGACAGCTCGAACACCGGGGAGCTGTTTTTT. Protein product: CASSDSSNTGELFF. The full variable domain, with the rest looked up from reference TRBV9 and TRBJ2-2, is DSGVTQTPKHLITATGQRVTLRCSPRSGDLSVYWYQQSLDQGLQFLIQYYNGEERAKGNILERFSAQQFPDLHSELNLSSLELGDSALYFCASSDSSNTGELFFGEGSRLTVL.

The gene calls are TRBV19 and TRBJ1-5; D unclear. Trimming pared 1 base from V and 4 bases from J, leaving 11 bases between. Germline V gene sequence: CDR1 LNHDA, CDR2 SQIVND (reference sequence). CDR3 length: 15 residues. The CDR3 sequence: CASSIVHGGNQPQHF. The CDR3 DNA reads as TGTGCCAGTAGTATAGTTCACGGTGGGAATCAGCCCCAGCATTTT.

This clonotype has more than one count but fewer than ten. The chain is built from TRBV20-1 and TRBJ2-2; TRBD1 matches 9 bases. The CDR3 has 14 amino acids. The germline CDR1 and CDR2 sequences are DFQATT and SNEGSKA (reference sequence). V was pared by 6 bases and J by 5 bases, with 7 bases of the junction left unmatched. DNA for the CDR3: TGCAGTGCCTGGGACAGGGAAACTACCGGGGAGCTGTTTTTT. It encodes CSAWDRETTGELFF.

This clonotype was seen a few times. The chain joins TRBV2 to TRBJ1-5; tentative D call: TRBD1 (6 bases). Germline CDR1 and CDR2: SNHLY and FYNNEI. Trimming left V 0 bases short and J 7 bases short, with 16 bases between. This CDR3 comprises 16 residues. The CDR3 reads CASSEAGTPLRQPQHF. The CDR3 nucleotides are TGTGCCAGCAGTGAAGCCGGGACACCCTTAAGACAGCCCCAGCATTTT.

This clonotype was seen only a few times. J is TRBJ2-7 and V is TRBV30; perhaps D is TRBD1 or TRBD2 (6 bases each). CDR1 is GTSNPN, CDR2 SVGIG, per germline (reference sequence). Trimming shortened V by 1 base and J by 0 bases, and 10 bases separated the two germline ends. The CDR3 runs 14 residues. CDR3 amino acids: CAWSGGASSYEQYF. For the CDR3, the DNA is TGTGCCTGGAGTGGGGGGGCCAGCTCCTACGAGCAGTACTTC.

The V and J genes are TRBV2 and TRBJ2-3; 13 bases map to TRBD2. This CDR3 region has 16 residues. Unmatched junction bases numbered 4, after V lost 6 bases and J lost 1 base. Germline-derived CDR1 and CDR2 are SNHLY and FYNNEI. CDR3 DNA: TGTGCCAGCAGCGAAACTAGCGGGGGGGGCACAGATACGCAGTATTTT. Translated, it gives CASSETSGGGTDTQYF.